The rows below give T cell receptor beta chains drawn from one sample of a study of T cells after posttransplantation cyclophosphamide. The assay was immunoSEQ multiplex PCR, and TCRdb's table has in-frame clones only and misses some. The data show 45,000 to 60,000 clones, with 85% to 95% seen just once and around 2.9% held by the top ten. Sequencing used PBMCs. The receptors originated from a woman in her forties or fifties in good health and a related stem cell transplant donor. Both conserved end residues are trimmed from each CDR3.

j_call,v_call,cdr3_aa
TRBJ1-1,TRBV6-1,ASRDRGDTEAF
TRBJ2-5,TRBV5-1,ASSLQQGPQETQY
TRBJ1-1,TRBV7-2,ASSFIQGTEAF
TRBJ1-5,TRBV7-8,ASSLSAGVNQPQH
TRBJ2-7,TRBV11-2,ASSLASGLESYEQY
TRBJ2-7,TRBV18,ASSPPGQGDYEQY
TRBJ2-3,TRBV19,ASSISQGASLGNTQY
TRBJ1-2,TRBV9,ASSPQTGPNYGYT
TRBJ2-1,TRBV6-1,ASKASGGAYNEQF
TRBJ2-5,TRBV18,ASSPGQEETQY
TRBJ1-5,TRBV7-9,ASSPTGLGNQPQH
TRBJ2-1,TRBV5-5,ASSETGWDYNEQF
TRBJ2-1,TRBV4-1,ASSQDWGLAANEQF
TRBJ2-7,TRBV28,ASSLAGGLQDHEQY
TRBJ2-7,TRBV10-1,ASSDGQSYEQY
TRBJ2-5,TRBV5-1,ASSLGDRQETQY
TRBJ2-5,TRBV9,ASSVGLSGGAPETQY
TRBJ2-1,TRBV30,AWSVSRNEQF
TRBJ2-3,TRBV7-2,ASSFLGGRGHTDTQY
TRBJ2-1,TRBV15,ATSSPGTAVGYEQF
TRBJ1-4,TRBV9,ASSVRGIGVEKLF
TRBJ2-7,TRBV7-6,ASSLGASGGDEQY
TRBJ1-5,TRBV7-6,ASSQGSGWNQPQH
TRBJ1-3,TRBV7-8,ASSSGLVGNTIY
TRBJ2-5,TRBV7-9,ASSSNERGAKGETQY
TRBJ2-1,TRBV10-1,ASSEYRASGNEQF
TRBJ1-5,TRBV19,ASKSRQGAQENQPQH
TRBJ1-5,TRBV29-1,SVKGGTGGNQPQH
TRBJ2-1,TRBV5-4,ASSLGGNSYNEQF
TRBJ2-5,TRBV7-7,ASSFTVQETQY
TRBJ2-3,TRBV6-1,ASKNDRDHTDTQY
TRBJ2-7,TRBV2,ASTEGLAGNGYEQY
TRBJ1-5,TRBV7-9,ASSLLEPGGNQPQH
TRBJ2-5,TRBV9,ASSSTGGQETQY
TRBJ2-7,TRBV29-1,SVRPLGGDSYEQY
TRBJ1-1,TRBV5-1,ASSLGQDCAEAF
TRBJ2-3,TRBV5-1,ASSFGASGASTDTQY
TRBJ1-1,TRBV9,ASSELAGSNTEAF
TRBJ1-6,TRBV7-9,ASSFSDRGGSPLH
TRBJ2-5,TRBV5-1,ASSLGIAGGLETQY
TRBJ1-1,TRBV7-2,ASSPGVRVTEAF
TRBJ2-2,TRBV7-2,ASSLWLAANTGELF
TRBJ2-7,TRBV11-3,ASSLGGQSYEQY
TRBJ1-1,TRBV11-2,ASSPVPGREAF
TRBJ1-4,TRBV11-1,ASSPRGPSEKLF
TRBJ1-1,TRBV2,ASSEGQGFEAF
TRBJ1-2,TRBV5-1,ASSPGDRPTYGYT
TRBJ2-5,TRBV7-6,ASSLRSPETQY
TRBJ2-7,TRBV6-1,ASKGLYEQY
TRBJ1-2,TRBV6-6,ASSYGDKYGYT
TRBJ2-1,TRBV14,ASSPGNREPF
TRBJ2-3,TRBV7-9,ASRTSGGPNTDTQY
TRBJ1-4,TRBV5-1,ASSPGGSGEKLF
TRBJ2-1,TRBV6-5,ASGPGQGSYNEQF
TRBJ2-3,TRBV29-1,SGVLAGVTITDTQY